This T cell receptor beta chain originates from a study of T cell responses to AZD1222 COVID-19 vaccine. Regarding the study as a whole: Dominant at 160-218 and 743-854, vaccine-associated CD4 TCRs also spanned spike. In the spike-specific TCR repertoire, nearly half reportedly target unmutated variant regions. Only after the peak T cell response were repertoires sampled.

In its sample, this clone was seen once. As yet, its antigen is unknown. Clones were sequenced by immunoSEQ multiplex PCR, and TCRdb holds only the in-frame ones, with some missing. Of about 150,000 clones listed, about 90% are singletons. Second doses were pooled across both intervals (about 4 or about 12 weeks). The ends were cut back, 0 bases at V and 5 bases at J, with 16 bases in the middle. The CDR3 has 16 residues. Germline assignment: CDR1 MGHRA and CDR2 YSYEKL. Specimen: peripheral blood, collected 28 days after the second AZD1222 dose. The sequence was obtained from an adult who received the AZD1222 COVID-19 vaccine. This chain joins TRBV4-1 and TRBJ1-2, with D tentatively TRBD1 (6 bases). In DNA, the CDR3 is TGCGCCAGCAGCCAAGATCCACAGGGAGGGACGTATGGCTACACCTTC. Encoded protein: CASSQDPQGGTYGYTF.